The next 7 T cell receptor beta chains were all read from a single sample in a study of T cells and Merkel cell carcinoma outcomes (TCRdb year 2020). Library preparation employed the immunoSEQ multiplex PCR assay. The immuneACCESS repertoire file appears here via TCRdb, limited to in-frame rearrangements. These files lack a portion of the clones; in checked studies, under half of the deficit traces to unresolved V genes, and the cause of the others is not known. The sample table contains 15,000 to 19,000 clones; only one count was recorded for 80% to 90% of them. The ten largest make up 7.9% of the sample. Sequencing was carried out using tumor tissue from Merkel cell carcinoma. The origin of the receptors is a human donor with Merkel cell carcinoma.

The DNA of the CDR3 is TGTGCCAGCTCACCCCTAGCGGATCAAGAGACCCAGTACTTC. It specifies CASSPLADQETQYF. The rearrangement links TRBV18 to TRBJ2-5, with 7 bases aligning to TRBD2. V trimming: 3 bases; J trimming: 2 bases; junction bases outside the gene matches: 3. This CDR3 contains 14 residues. Germline assignment: CDR1 KGHSH and CDR2 LQKENI.

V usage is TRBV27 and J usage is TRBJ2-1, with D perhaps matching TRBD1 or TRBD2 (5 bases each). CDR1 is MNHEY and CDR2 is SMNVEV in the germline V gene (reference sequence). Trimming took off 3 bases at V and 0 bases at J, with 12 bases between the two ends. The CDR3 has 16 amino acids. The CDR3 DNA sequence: TGTGCCAGCAGTTTCCTCGGGGCCGGCTCCTACAATGAGCAGTTCTTC. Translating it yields CASSFLGAGSYNEQFF.

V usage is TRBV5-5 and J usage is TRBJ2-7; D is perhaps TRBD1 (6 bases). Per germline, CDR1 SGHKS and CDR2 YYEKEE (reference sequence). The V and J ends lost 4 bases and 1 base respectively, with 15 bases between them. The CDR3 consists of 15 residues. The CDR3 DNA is TGTGCCAGCAGCATGGCGGCAGGGGAGTCCTACGAGCAGTACTTC. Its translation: CASSMAAGESYEQYF.

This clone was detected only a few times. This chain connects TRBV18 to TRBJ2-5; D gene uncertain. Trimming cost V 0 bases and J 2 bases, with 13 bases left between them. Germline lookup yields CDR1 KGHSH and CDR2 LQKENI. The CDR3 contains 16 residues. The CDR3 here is CASSPPQGTLQETQYF. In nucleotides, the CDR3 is TGTGCCAGCTCACCACCTCAAGGCACTCTACAAGAGACCCAGTACTTC. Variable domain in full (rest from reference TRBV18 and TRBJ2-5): NAGVMQNPRHLVRRRGQEARLRCSPMKGHSHVYWYRQLPEEGLKFMVYLQKENIIDESGMPKERFSAEFPKEGPSILRIQQVVRGDSAAYFCASSPPQGTLQETQYFGPGTRLLVL.

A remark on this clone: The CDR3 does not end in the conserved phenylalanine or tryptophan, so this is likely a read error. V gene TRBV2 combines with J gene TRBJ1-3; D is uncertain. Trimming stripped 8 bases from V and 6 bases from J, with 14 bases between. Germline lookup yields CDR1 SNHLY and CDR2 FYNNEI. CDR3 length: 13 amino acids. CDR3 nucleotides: TGTGCCAGCGTGGGGAGTGGGGAAAACACCATATATGTT. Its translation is CASVGSGENTIYV.

CDR3 sequence reads: CASSQFTGNTGELFF. In DNA, the CDR3 is TGTGCCAGCAGCCAATTCACAGGGAACACCGGGGAGCTGTTTTTT. The rearrangement links TRBV14 to TRBJ2-2; perhaps TRBD1 as D (5 bases). Germline loops: CDR1 SGHDN, CDR2 FVKESK. The CDR3 covers 15 residues. The ends were cut back, 2 bases at V and 1 base at J, with 8 bases in the middle.

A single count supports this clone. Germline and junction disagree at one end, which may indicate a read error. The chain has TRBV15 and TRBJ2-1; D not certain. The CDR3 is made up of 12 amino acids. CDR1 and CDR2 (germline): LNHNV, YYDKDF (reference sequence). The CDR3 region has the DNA TGTGCCACCAGTAGAGAGGTACAGAGGCAGTTCTTC. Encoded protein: CATSREVQRQFF. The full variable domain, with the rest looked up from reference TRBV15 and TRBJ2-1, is DAMVIQNPRYQVTQFGKPVTLSCSQTLNHNVMYWYQQKSSQAPKLLFHYYDKDFNNEADTPDNFQSRRPNTSFCFLDIRSPGLGDTAMYLCATSREVQRQFFGPGTRLTVL.